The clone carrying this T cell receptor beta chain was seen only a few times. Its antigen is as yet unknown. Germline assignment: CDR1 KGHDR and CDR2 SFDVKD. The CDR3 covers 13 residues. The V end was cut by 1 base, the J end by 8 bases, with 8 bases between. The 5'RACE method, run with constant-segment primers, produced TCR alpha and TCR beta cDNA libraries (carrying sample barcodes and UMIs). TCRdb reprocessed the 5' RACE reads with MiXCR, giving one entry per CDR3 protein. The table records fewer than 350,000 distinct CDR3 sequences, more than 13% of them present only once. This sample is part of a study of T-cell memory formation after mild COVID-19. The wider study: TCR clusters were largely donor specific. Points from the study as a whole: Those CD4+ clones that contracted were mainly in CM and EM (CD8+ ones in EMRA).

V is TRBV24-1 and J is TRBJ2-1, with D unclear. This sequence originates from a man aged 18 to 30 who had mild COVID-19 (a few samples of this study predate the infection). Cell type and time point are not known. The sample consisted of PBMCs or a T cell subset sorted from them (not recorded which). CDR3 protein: CATSDLSSYEQFF. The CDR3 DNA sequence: TGTGCCACCAGTGATTTATCGAGCTATGAGCAGTTCTTC.